This T cell receptor (beta chain) was identified in a study of post-analysis software for immune sequencing data. Study-wide context: Patients with relapsing-remitting, secondary progressive and progressive-relapsing multiple sclerosis courses were all represented. Study-level findings and limits: F measure showed strong co-clustering of same-batch samples. The study found significantly lower normalized Chao1 diversity in multiple sclerosis patients than in controls. When patients were compared with controls, a handful of TRBV segments were more frequent, TRBV5-6, TRBV5-1 and TRBV20-1 among them.

cDNA libraries of TCR beta carried unique molecular identifiers. About 460,000 cDNA molecules were obtained from around 0.96 to 9.9 million T cells. TCRdb re-derived calls from the PCR reads in MiXCR, one entry per CDR3 protein. The sample holds 600,000 to 700,000 distinct CDR3 sequences, 55% to 60% seen once. The CDR3 contains 14 residues. V shed 0 bases and J 7 bases; nucleotides not matched to a gene: 2. The germline V gene encodes CDR1 DFQATT and CDR2 SNEGSKA (reference sequence). Notes on this clonotype: No antigen is known for it.

The receptor was derived from a girl aged 2 to 9 with multiple sclerosis. The chain links TRBV20-1 to TRBJ2-1; TRBD2 matches 11 bases. Specimen: blood. The CDR3 loop reads CSARETSGINEQFF. Written as DNA, the CDR3 is TGCAGTGCTAGAGAGACTAGCGGGATAAATGAGCAGTTCTTC.